This entry describes one T cell receptor beta chain. Its specificity is not known. V was shortened by 1 base and J by 8 bases, with 12 bases between the two germline ends. The CDR3 sequence is 14 residues long. From germline, CDR1 is LNHDA and CDR2 SQIVND (reference sequence). The data stem from a study of T-cell reconstitution after alpha-beta-depleted transplantation in children. Study-wide results and limits: At around two months after transplant, the alpha-beta T cells were reportedly derived from several hundred expanded clones that came from non-depleted graft cells. A year had passed since transplant, and T-cell counts and diversity by then came mostly from newly produced T cells. Where some patients showed high TCRbeta diversity at day 60, it came from recipient T cells and thymic progenitors that had survived.

This sample's TCRbeta library carried unique molecular identifier barcodes. Using its own MiXCR run on the PCR reads, TCRdb lists one record per CDR3 protein. Of 200,000 or so distinct CDR3 sequences detected, roughly 8.1% appear once; the ten largest clones hold 35% to 45%. Here the sequenced sample was PBMCs, mostly from graft donor cells, taken 360 days after TCRalphabeta/CD19-depleted stem cell transplant. The chain couples TRBV19 to TRBJ2-1; maybe TRBD2 (6 bases). This receptor was identified in a male patient aged 2 to 9 who had a stem cell transplant for acute myeloid leukemia, so the T cells may come from the graft donor. The CDR3 loop is CASSIGASVDEQFF. DNA for the CDR3: TGTGCCAGTAGTATAGGCGCTAGCGTGGATGAGCAGTTCTTC.